Below are 15 T cell receptor beta chains sequenced from a single sample in a study of cytotoxic CD8 clonotypes in ibrutinib-treated CLL. Clones were sequenced by immunoSEQ multiplex PCR, and TCRdb holds only the in-frame ones, with some missing. The sample contains roughly 200,000 clones, 70% to 75% of which appear only once. The input for sequencing was PBMCs, taken after 12 months of ibrutinib treatment. All receptors derive from a human donor with chronic lymphocytic leukemia.

The chain is built from TRBV6-5 and TRBJ2-4, with D hard to call. The germline V gene has CDR1 MNHEY and CDR2 SVGAGI. V gave up 10 bases and J gave up 4 bases, with 11 bases separating them. This CDR3 has 12 amino acids. DNA for the CDR3: TGTGCCACAACCCTTTTGAAAAACATTCAGTACTTC. Its translation: CATTLLKNIQYF.

The chain uses TRBV2 and TRBJ1-5; the D is unclear. The CDR3 runs 14 residues. V was cut by 4 bases and J by 0 bases, with 7 bases left in between. Per the germline V gene, CDR1 is SNHLY and CDR2 is FYNNEI. The CDR3 coding sequence is TGTGCCAGCAGTGTTAAAGGTAGCAATCAGCCCCAGCATTTT. It yields the protein CASSVKGSNQPQHF.

This clone was counted between two and nine times. The rearrangement joins TRBV7-6 to TRBJ1-6; 11 bases are a match to TRBD1. CDR3 length equals 16 residues. Germline V gene data show CDR1 as SGHVS and CDR2 as FNYEAQ. Losses at the gene ends were 6 bases for V and 3 bases for J; bases not matched to a gene: 4. The CDR3 DNA reads TGTGCCAGCAGGCAGGGGACAGGGGGCTATAATTCACCCCTCCACTTT. This gives the protein CASRQGTGGYNSPLHF.

This CDR3 reads CASNELDVSYEQYF. CDR3 bases: TGTGCCAGCAACGAACTAGACGTTTCCTACGAGCAGTACTTC. The J gene is TRBJ2-7, the V gene TRBV28; maybe TRBD2 (5 bases). CDR1 MDHEN and CDR2 SYDVKM come from the germline V gene. The CDR3 length is 14 residues. V was pared by 7 bases and J by 1 base, with 14 bases between.

The chain links TRBV30 to TRBJ1-5, with TRBD1 matching 8 bases. Germline CDR1 reads GTSNPN; CDR2 reads SVGIG (reference sequence). V shed 5 bases, J shed 4 bases, and the junction held 4 bases outside the gene matches. The CDR3 has 13 residues. The CDR3 DNA reads TGTGCCTGGGAGACAGGGGTAAATCAGCCCCAGCATTTT. As protein: CAWETGVNQPQHF. Combining the CDR3 with reference TRBV30 and TRBJ1-5 gives the whole variable domain SQTIHQWPATLVQPVGSPLSLECTVEGTSNPNLYWYRQAAGRGLQLLFYSVGIGQISSEVPQNLSASRPQDRQFILSSKKLLLSDSGFYLCAWETGVNQPQHFGDGTRLSIL.

In its sample, this clone was seen a few times. The chain links TRBV2 to TRBJ2-1; D gene unclear. Germline CDR1 reads SNHLY; CDR2 reads FYNNEI. Trimming shortened V by 1 base and J by 7 bases, and 2 bases separated the two germline ends. This CDR3 is built from 11 residues. Written as DNA, the CDR3 is TGTGCCAGCAGTGAAGTGAATGAGCAGTTCTTC. This gives the protein CASSEVNEQFF.

This clone has more than one count but fewer than ten. The rearrangement joins TRBV15 to TRBJ2-2; D is unclear. The V gene's germline CDR1 is LNHNV and CDR2 YYDKDF (reference sequence). This CDR3 spans 16 amino acids. V lost 0 bases, J lost 6 bases, and 14 bases lay in between. This CDR3 reads CATSRDPLMSAGELFF. The CDR3 bases are TGTGCCACCAGCAGAGATCCCCTAATGAGCGCCGGGGAGCTGTTTTTT.

The rearrangement uses TRBV7-2 and TRBJ1-3; TRBD1 agrees at 10 bases. Unmatched junction bases numbered 3, after V lost 5 bases and J lost 5 bases. Per the germline V gene, CDR1 is SGHTA and CDR2 is FQGNSA. CDR3 length equals 14 residues. The CDR3: CASSLGQGRNTIYF. The CDR3, as DNA: TGTGCCAGCAGCCTGGGACAGGGGAGAAACACCATATATTTT.

The rearrangement links TRBV6-5 to TRBJ2-7; D is perhaps TRBD1 (6 bases). This CDR3 comprises 14 residues. Germline V lookup: CDR1 MNHEY, CDR2 SVGAGI. V was clipped by 0 bases and J by 2 bases, with 8 bases between them. CDR3 nucleotide sequence: TGTGCCAGCAGTTACTCGTGGGGGCCCTACGAGCAGTACTTC. Translation gives CASSYSWGPYEQYF.

The rearrangement links TRBV9 to TRBJ2-1; 9 bases align to TRBD2. Trimming at V came to 0 bases and at J to 14 bases, leaving 6 bases not matched to a gene. The CDR3 is 13 amino acids. In germline, CDR1 is SGDLS, CDR2 YYNGEE. CDR3 protein: CASSVAGGREEFF. CDR3 nucleotides: TGTGCCAGCAGCGTAGCCGGCGGGAGGGAAGAGTTCTTC. Drawing the rest from reference TRBV9 and TRBJ2-1, the complete variable domain is DSGVTQTPKHLITATGQRVTLRCSPRSGDLSVYWYQQSLDQGLQFLIQYYNGEERAKGNILERFSAQQFPDLHSELNLSSLELGDSALYFCASSVAGGREEFFGPGTRLTVL.

This chain joins TRBV19 and TRBJ2-7; D may be TRBD1 (6 bases). Germline V gene sequence: CDR1 LNHDA, CDR2 SQIVND (reference sequence). With 1 base removed from V and 6 bases from J, the gap between germline ends came to 10 bases. The CDR3 runs 13 residues. The CDR3 sequence: CASSIVQGREQYF. CDR3 coding DNA: TGTGCCAGTAGTATAGTACAGGGACGCGAGCAGTACTTC.

This clone was picked up one time. The chain joins TRBV29-1 to TRBJ1-5, with a possible D match to TRBD1 (5 bases). Germline values: CDR1 SQVTM, CDR2 ANQGSEA. CDR3 length equals 12 residues. The germline V and J ends were trimmed by 4 bases and 6 bases, with 10 bases remaining between them. CDR3 amino acids: CSVGGMGQPQHF. The CDR3, as DNA: TGCAGCGTTGGGGGGATGGGTCAGCCCCAGCATTTT.

For the CDR3, the DNA is TGCGCCAGCAGCCAAGGGACAGCTACCTACGAGCAGTACTTC. It codes for CASSQGTATYEQYF. This chain uses TRBV4-3 with TRBJ2-5; TRBD1 is a possible D gene (6 bases). The DNA end lines up better with TRBJ2-7; the J call may be wrong. CDR3 length: 14 residues. The V gene's germline CDR1 is LGHNA and CDR2 YSLEER.

This clone was found once. The V call is TRBV6-5, the J call TRBJ2-7, with 7 bases lining up with TRBD1. V shed 4 bases and J 4 bases; nucleotides not matched to a gene: 10. Germline V gene lookup returns CDR1 MNHEY and CDR2 SVGAGI. The length of the CDR3 is 15 residues. The DNA for the CDR3 is TGTGCCAGCAGTTCCACCGGGACAGACCCTTACGAGCAGTACTTC. It translates to CASSSTGTDPYEQYF.

The chain joins TRBV4-2 to TRBJ2-3; D possibly corresponds to TRBD1 (7 bases). Trimming left V 0 bases short and J 3 bases short, with 13 bases between. This CDR3 is 16 amino acids long. Germline V gene sequence: CDR1 LGHNA, CDR2 YNFKEQ. CDR3 amino acids: CASSQDNQGGTDTQYF. Written as DNA, the CDR3 is TGTGCCAGCAGCCAAGATAACCAGGGGGGAACAGATACGCAGTATTTT.